A single sample gave rise to the 7 T cell receptor beta chains below, sequenced in a study of siplizumab effects on memory and regulatory T cells (dated by TCRdb to between 2017 and 2020). Receptors were amplified or captured by the immunoSEQ multiplex PCR assay. Drawn from immuneACCESS, this table holds only the in-frame rearrangements with V and J called that TCRdb kept. Clones are partly lost; checked studies trace under half to an unresolved V gene and leave the rest unexplained. The sample data list 97,000 or so clones, and 92% of these were observed just once. Roughly 1% of the sample comes from the top ten. What was sequenced was CD4+ T cells sorted from blood. The receptors originated from a human donor in good health.

The chain employs TRBV10-3 and TRBJ2-1; D is ambiguous. The V end lost 3 bases, the J end lost 7 bases, and 16 bases lay between the germline ends. This CDR3 has 15 residues. Germline CDR1 reads ENHRY; CDR2 reads SYGVKD. CDR3 coding DNA: TGTGCCATCAGTGAAGGACCCTCGTGGATAAATGAGCAGTTCTTC. Encoded protein: CAISEGPSWINEQFF.

Only one count was recorded for this clone. J is TRBJ2-1 and V is TRBV15; TRBD2 might be the D (5 bases). The CDR3 sequence is 16 residues long. Germline CDR1 and CDR2: LNHNV and YYDKDF (reference sequence). The V gene lost 4 bases and the J gene lost 3 bases, with 16 bases spanning the gap. CDR3 DNA: TGTGCCACCAGCAAGTTGCCGGGAACATTCTACAATGAGCAGTTCTTC. Translating gives CATSKLPGTFYNEQFF.

This rearrangement joins TRBV6-1 to TRBJ2-1; 7 bases line up with TRBD2. This CDR3 is built from 14 residues. Germline V gives CDR1 MNHNS, CDR2 SASEGT. The J segment lost 7 bases and the V segment lost 4 bases, leaving 7 bases of the junction unmatched. CDR3 bases: TGTGCCAGCAGTGGATCGACCGGGAGGAATGAGCAGTTCTTC. Protein: CASSGSTGRNEQFF.

This clone has just one count. V is TRBV5-4 and J is TRBJ2-1; unclear D gene. V lost 1 base to trimming and J lost 6 bases, with 5 bases between them. CDR3 size: 12 residues. The V gene's germline CDR1 is SGHNT and CDR2 YYREEE (reference sequence). This CDR3 reads CASSLKLNEQFF. In DNA form, the CDR3 reads TGTGCCAGCAGCTTGAAGCTCAATGAGCAGTTCTTC. Using reference TRBV5-4 and TRBJ2-1 for the parts outside the CDR3, the full variable domain is ETGVTQSPTHLIKTRGQQVTLRCSSQSGHNTVSWYQQALGQGPQFIFQYYREEENGRGNFPPRFSGLQFPNYSSELNVNALELDDSALYLCASSLKLNEQFFGPGTRLTVL.

The chain has TRBV28 and TRBJ2-4; 9 positions match TRBD2. The CDR3 runs 16 residues. Germline V gene sequence: CDR1 MDHEN, CDR2 SYDVKM. The V segment lost 5 bases and the J segment 4 bases; nucleotides outside the gene matches: 9. The CDR3 is CASSPLAGLGKNIQYF. As DNA, the CDR3 is TGTGCCAGCAGTCCCCTAGCGGGATTAGGGAAAAACATTCAGTACTTC.

A single count supports this clone. CDR3 sequence: CASSARPLGKTQYF. The CDR3 DNA reads as TGTGCCAGCAGTGCGCGACCACTAGGCAAGACCCAGTACTTC. The chain couples TRBV28 to TRBJ2-5, with D perhaps matching TRBD2 (5 bases). Germline-derived CDR1 and CDR2 are MDHEN and SYDVKM. CDR3 length: 14 residues. The V end was cut by 5 bases, the J end by 6 bases, with 16 bases between.

V usage is TRBV14 and J usage is TRBJ2-5, with TRBD2 matching 7 bases. Germline lookup yields CDR1 SGHDN and CDR2 FVKESK. The CDR3 is 17 amino acids. Trimming removed 0 bases from V and 0 bases from J; junction bases left unmatched: 7. The chain's CDR3 is CASSQDLGSGYQETQYF. For the CDR3, the DNA is TGTGCCAGCAGCCAAGATCTTGGTAGCGGGTACCAAGAGACCCAGTACTTC. The full variable domain, with the rest looked up from reference TRBV14 and TRBJ2-5, is EAGVTQFPSHSVIEKGQTVTLRCDPISGHDNLYWYRRVMGKEIKFLLHFVKESKQDESGMPNNRFLAERTGGTYSTLKVQPAELEDSGVYFCASSQDLGSGYQETQYFGPGTRLLVL.